This T cell receptor (beta chain) was sequenced during a study of blood T cell repertoires in COVID-19. V dropped 7 bases and J dropped 2; count of bases not matched to a gene: 3. Per the germline V gene, CDR1 is SGHRS and CDR2 is YFSETQ. This CDR3 spans 14 amino acids. Original processing notes: Cell counts per sample came from amplifying reference gene primers. Clones were sequenced by immunoSEQ multiplex PCR, and TCRdb holds only the in-frame ones, with some missing. That table gives V, J and clone size, and the DNA gave D and trimming. The sample includes roughly 270,000 clones, approximately 85% seen only once; the top ten take approximately 5.1%.

Sequencing input: peripheral blood. V usage is TRBV5-1 and J usage is TRBJ2-3, with TRBD2 matching over 11 bases. This TCR came from a man aged 50 to 60 with active or convalescent COVID-19. CDR3 in DNA: TGCGCCAGCCTAGCGGGAGGATCCACAGATACGCAGTATTTT. Translated, it gives CASLAGGSTDTQYF.